The clone carrying this T cell receptor beta chain was counted between two and nine times. Its matching antigen is unknown. Gene names refer to mouse genes. Sequencing ends 1 residue short of the CDR3 end; the germline J gene provides the rest. This entry comes from a study of tissue T cells after allogeneic stem cell transplantation. Deletions cut 5 bases from V and 7 bases from J, with 12 bases between. From germline, CDR1 is GFQATS and CDR2 STVNSAI. CDR3 size: 11 residues. Study conclusions and caveats: This small cohort was clinically heterogeneous, and sampling depth was a limitation. Shared clones across patients were few; motif clustering revealed tissue-specific shared signatures. Alloreactivity or antigen specificity of tissue TCRs was not determined; some clones might be host cells.

TCRdb's table, derived via immunoSEQ multiplex PCR, lists solely in-frame clones and lacks some. The sample records around 50,000 clones, approximately 70% being singletons. Material: sorted cells pooled from one or two spleens. This receptor was obtained from a pool of C57BL/6 mice in good health. The chain combines TRBV20 with TRBJ2-7, with D maybe TRBD1 (6 bases). Incomplete CDR3 DNA: TGTGGTGCTTACAGGGAAAGGGAACAGTAC. As protein: CGAYREREQY. The entire CDR3 sequence reads CGAYREREQYF.